These 12 T cell receptor beta chains were all obtained from the same sample, sequenced in a study of blood T cell repertoires in COVID-19. The protocol was immunoSEQ multiplex PCR, while the TCRdb copy is restricted to in-frame clones and leaves out a portion. The data contain 340,000 or so clones, about 86% of them singletons. Sequencing was carried out using PBMCs or T cells enriched from blood (not recorded which). The source is a woman between 40 and 50 years old with acute COVID-19.

J is TRBJ1-1 and V is TRBV15, with a possible D match to TRBD1 (5 bases). Trimming removed 0 bases at V and 6 bases at J, with 17 bases between. The germline CDR1 and CDR2 sequences are LNHNV and YYDKDF (reference sequence). The CDR3 is 16 amino acids. The DNA of the CDR3 is TGTGCCACCAGCAGAGACGGGGGTCACTTGAGCGCTGAAGCTTTCTTT. It yields the protein CATSRDGGHLSAEAFF.

This clone was detected only a few times. The V and J genes are TRBV6-5 and TRBJ2-3; D remains unclear. The V gene's germline CDR1 is MNHEY and CDR2 SVGAGI. The V gene lost 0 bases and the J gene lost 5 bases, with 9 bases spanning the gap. The CDR3 length is 14 residues. The CDR3 region has the DNA TGTGCCAGCAGTTACTCCCAGTATTTAGATACGCAGTATTTT. Residues: CASSYSQYLDTQYF.

V and J are TRBV3-1 (or the pseudogene TRBV3-2) and TRBJ1-2, with TRBD1 matching over 7 bases. The germline CDR1 and CDR2 sequences are LGHDT and YNNKEL (reference sequence). There are 15 residues in the CDR3. Trimming removed 1 base from V and 1 base from J; junction bases left unmatched: 3. The CDR3 sequence is CASSQGQGVNYGYTF. DNA of the CDR3: TGTGCCAGCAGCCAAGGACAGGGAGTTAACTATGGCTACACCTTC.

This chain links TRBV4-2 with TRBJ1-6; TRBD1 matches 7 bases. The CDR3 length is 15 residues. The J segment lost 12 bases and the V segment lost 0 bases, leaving 8 bases of the junction unmatched. Germline CDR1 reads LGHNA; CDR2 reads YNFKEQ. CDR3 coding DNA: TGTGCCAGCAGCCAAGATCTAGGGGGCGAACAACCCCTCCACTTT. Its protein is CASSQDLGGEQPLHF.

This clone was counted only a few times. The chain carries TRBV5-4 and TRBJ2-2; 10 nucleotides line up with TRBD2. Germline lookup yields CDR1 SGHNT and CDR2 YYREEE (reference sequence). After removal of 3 bases from V and 3 bases from J, the junction contained 5 bases not matched to a gene. This CDR3 has 16 residues. The DNA of the CDR3 is TGTGCCAGCAGCTCCGAGCGGGGGGGCTACACCGGGGAGCTGTTTTTT. Its translation: CASSSERGGYTGELFF.

This clone was detected only a few times. The rearrangement uses TRBV4-2 and TRBJ1-5; D may be TRBD1 (5 bases). This CDR3 is built from 15 residues. Germline V CDR1 and CDR2: LGHNA, YNFKEQ. V was clipped by 2 bases and J by 1 base, with 9 bases between them. CDR3 loop: CASSQSRGSNQPQHF. The CDR3, as DNA: TGTGCCAGCAGCCAAAGCCGGGGGAGCAATCAGCCCCAGCATTTT.

The V gene is TRBV19, the J gene TRBJ2-7; TRBD2 matches 7 bases. The CDR3 runs to 13 residues. J gave up 6 bases and V 4 bases, and 6 bases lay outside the gene matches. Germline assignment: CDR1 LNHDA and CDR2 SQIVND (reference sequence). The CDR3 sequence: CASSSGSLGEQYF. The CDR3 nucleotides read TGTGCCAGTAGTAGCGGGAGCCTCGGCGAGCAGTACTTC.

This clone was observed a single time. The chain recombines TRBV4-3 with TRBJ1-1, with 11 bases lining up with TRBD1. V gave up 0 bases and J gave up 1 base; unmatched junction bases: 7. This CDR3 contains 18 residues. CDR1 and CDR2 from the germline V gene are LGHNA and YSLEER. The CDR3 DNA follows: TGCGCCAGCAGCCAAGATCGGACAGGGGGCAGGGAGAACACTGAAGCTTTCTTT. As protein: CASSQDRTGGRENTEAFF.

This rearrangement joins TRBV7-2 to TRBJ2-7; the match to TRBD1 covers 10 bases. V lost 3 bases, J lost 2 bases, and 4 bases stayed unmatched. Germline loops: CDR1 SGHTA, CDR2 FQGNSA. CDR3 size: 15 residues. The CDR3 loop is CASSFTGTGAYEQYF. The CDR3 DNA follows: TGTGCCAGCAGCTTCACCGGGACAGGGGCCTACGAGCAGTACTTC.

This clone was recorded only once. The chain combines TRBV18 with TRBJ2-5; D possibly corresponds to TRBD1 (6 bases). Germline CDR1 KGHSH, CDR2 LQKENI. The CDR3 runs to 15 residues. Trimming removed 2 bases at V and 5 bases at J, with 15 bases between. CDR3 sequence (DNA): TGTGCCAGCTCACCATTTGCAGGGGTTGAGGAGACCCAGTACTTC. Translation: CASSPFAGVEETQYF.

J is TRBJ1-5 and V is TRBV28, with TRBD1 matching over 8 bases. The CDR3 consists of 14 residues. Germline V gene lookup returns CDR1 MDHEN and CDR2 SYDVKM. With V trimmed by 5 bases and J by 4 bases, 4 bases remained unmatched. The CDR3 is CASSITGGNQPQHF. The CDR3 DNA reads as TGTGCCAGCAGTATAACAGGGGGTAATCAGCCCCAGCATTTT.

The V and J genes are TRBV2 and TRBJ1-2; D remains ambiguous. CDR3 length: 16 residues. Deletions cut 4 bases from V and 7 bases from J, with 22 bases between. Germline values: CDR1 SNHLY, CDR2 FYNNEI. The CDR3 sequence is CASSGPVPSRPSGYTF. The CDR3 bases are TGTGCCAGCAGTGGCCCGGTCCCGAGCAGGCCGAGTGGCTACACCTTC.